Listed here are 30 T cell receptor beta chains from one sample, sequenced in a study of cytomegalovirus exposure and HLA in healthy donors. Primers included in the PCR were 60 Vbeta and 13 Jbeta primers. Repertoires were generated with immunoSEQ multiplex PCR, while TCRdb's copy carries only in-frame clones and drops some. Of fewer than 200,000 clones in the sample, around 69% were seen once. Sequencing used PBMCs. These receptors all stem from a woman in her twenties or thirties in good health and CMV-seronegative.

The chain uses TRBV5-4 and TRBJ1-4, with a weak D call TRBD1 (6 bases). The CDR3 totals 14 residues. The germline V gene has CDR1 SGHNT and CDR2 YYREEE (reference sequence). V lost 4 bases to trimming and J lost 2 bases, with 9 bases between them. In nucleotides, the CDR3 is TGTGCCAGCAGCCTCCAGGGGACTAATGAAAAACTGTTTTTT. Translating it yields CASSLQGTNEKLFF. The complete variable domain, with remaining parts taken from reference TRBV5-4 and TRBJ1-4, reads ETGVTQSPTHLIKTRGQQVTLRCSSQSGHNTVSWYQQALGQGPQFIFQYYREEENGRGNFPPRFSGLQFPNYSSELNVNALELDDSALYLCASSLQGTNEKLFFGSGTQLSVL.

This rearrangement joins TRBV2 to TRBJ1-1; 7 nucleotides agree with TRBD1. V dropped 7 bases and J dropped 0; count of bases not matched to a gene: 11. Germline loops: CDR1 SNHLY, CDR2 FYNNEI. This CDR3 is built from 16 residues. CDR3 DNA: TGTGCCAGCAAGGAAGAGGGGGCTATATTGAACACTGAAGCTTTCTTT. This gives the protein CASKEEGAILNTEAFF.

Concerning this clone: Relative to the germline gene, one junction end is altered; a read error may explain this. The rearrangement links TRBV7-9 to TRBJ2-1, with D tentatively TRBD2 (6 bases). CDR1 SEHNR and CDR2 FQNEAQ come from the germline V gene (reference sequence). CDR3 length equals 12 residues. Here the CDR3 reads CSSPTSPNEQFF. Here the CDR3 DNA reads TGTTCCAGCCCAACTAGCCCCAATGAGCAGTTCTTC.

The chain is built from TRBV5-5 and TRBJ1-4; D possibly corresponds to TRBD1 (6 bases). The ends were cut back, 4 bases at V and 0 bases at J, with 10 bases in the middle. The germline CDR1 and CDR2 sequences are SGHKS and YYEKEE (reference sequence). This CDR3 has 15 amino acids. The CDR3 loop reads CASSQDSATNEKLFF. CDR3 nucleotides: TGTGCCAGCAGCCAGGACAGTGCAACTAATGAAAAACTGTTTTTT.

V is TRBV19 and J is TRBJ1-5; 7 nucleotides line up with TRBD1. Germline CDR1 reads LNHDA; CDR2 reads SQIVND (reference sequence). The CDR3 extends over 16 amino acids. The trim removed 5 bases at V and 4 bases at J, leaving 11 bases unmatched. Here the CDR3 reads CASSPPGQTFNQPQHF. The CDR3 nucleotides are TGTGCCAGTAGTCCTCCGGGACAGACCTTTAATCAGCCCCAGCATTTT.

The gene calls are TRBV16 and TRBJ1-5; D gene ambiguous. CDR1 KGHSY and CDR2 FQNENV come from the germline V gene. The CDR3 has 14 residues. V shed 6 bases and J shed 3 bases, with 12 bases lying between them. The DNA for the CDR3 is TGTGCCAGCAGACAGACACAACTCAATCAGCCCCAGCATTTT. Encoded protein: CASRQTQLNQPQHF.

A single count supports this clone. J is TRBJ1-2 and V is TRBV28; D call uncertain. The V and J ends lost 6 bases and 9 bases respectively, with 14 bases between them. Germline V gene data show CDR1 as MDHEN and CDR2 as SYDVKM. CDR3 length: 12 amino acids. As DNA, the CDR3 is TGTGCCAGCAGCCCGGCGGTTTTGCGCTACACCTTC. The encoded protein is CASSPAVLRYTF.

This clone was detected once. The V and J genes are TRBV6-1 and TRBJ2-5, with TRBD1 as a possible D gene (5 bases). The V gene's germline CDR1 is MNHNS and CDR2 SASEGT. The ends were cut back, 4 bases at V and 1 base at J, with 7 bases in the middle. CDR3 length: 13 amino acids. The CDR3 loop is CASSGQTQETQYF. As DNA, the CDR3 is TGTGCCAGCAGTGGACAGACCCAAGAGACCCAGTACTTC.

This rearrangement joins TRBV4-3 to TRBJ2-1, with D unclear. The V gene's germline CDR1 is LGHNA and CDR2 YSLEER. V was trimmed by 0 bases and J by 6 bases, leaving 6 bases between them. This CDR3 spans 13 amino acids. CDR3 bases: TGCGCCAGCAGCCAAGAACAGTTCAATGAGCAGTTCTTC. This sequence encodes CASSQEQFNEQFF.

The V and J genes are TRBV13 and TRBJ2-3; 10 nucleotides line up with TRBD2. With 3 bases clipped from V and 2 bases from J, the junction kept 8 bases outside the gene matches. Germline V lookup: CDR1 PRHDT, CDR2 FYEKMQ (reference sequence). The CDR3 covers 17 residues. CDR3 sequence reads: CASSFGLAVMNTDTQYF. CDR3 nucleotide sequence: TGTGCCAGCAGCTTCGGACTAGCGGTTATGAACACAGATACGCAGTATTTT.

This chain joins TRBV19 and TRBJ1-2; the D is unclear. Germline values: CDR1 LNHDA, CDR2 SQIVND (reference sequence). The CDR3 totals 13 residues. V lost 3 bases and J lost 3, with 8 bases in between. CDR3 in amino acids: CASSMSADYGYTF. For the CDR3, the DNA is TGTGCCAGTAGTATGTCAGCGGACTATGGCTACACCTTC.

This clone was found a few times. V gene TRBV6-1 combines with J gene TRBJ1-1; TRBD1 agrees at 8 bases. This CDR3 is built from 15 residues. V lost 0 bases and J lost 4; bases outside the gene matches: 4. Looked up from germline, CDR1 is MNHNS and CDR2 is SASEGT. Written as DNA, the CDR3 is TGTGCCAGCAGTGAAGCGCGTACAGGGGGCACTGAAGCTTTCTTT. Amino acids: CASSEARTGGTEAFF.

This sequence joins TRBV19 and TRBJ2-1, with a weak D call TRBD2 (5 bases). This CDR3 is built from 13 residues. Trimming pared 5 bases from V and 15 bases from J, leaving 20 bases between. The germline CDR1 and CDR2 sequences are LNHDA and SQIVND (reference sequence). The chain's CDR3 is CASSGQEKRVRFF. CDR3 nucleotide sequence: TGTGCCAGTAGTGGGCAGGAAAAGAGGGTCCGGTTCTTC.

This chain joins TRBV7-8 and TRBJ2-3, with D tentatively TRBD1 (6 bases). Germline CDR1 is SGHVS and CDR2 is FQNEAQ. V was clipped by 7 bases and J by 1 base, with 9 bases between them. The length of the CDR3 is 13 residues. Written as DNA, the CDR3 is TGTGCCAGCAACAAGGGGGGCACAGATACGCAGTATTTT. Translating it yields CASNKGGTDTQYF.

This clone was recorded only once. The germline gene is not matched at one end of the junction; a read error may be the cause. V usage is TRBV7-3 and J usage is TRBJ2-1; D perhaps matches TRBD1 (5 bases). The length of the CDR3 is 17 residues. From germline, CDR1 is SGHTA and CDR2 FQGTGA. The CDR3 DNA sequence: TGTGCCAGCAGCTTAACGTATGGGGCGCTCTCCCACAATGAGCAGTTCTTC. It yields the protein CASSLTYGALSHNEQFF.

This clone turned up a few times. The V call is TRBV19, the J call TRBJ2-1, with 14 bases lining up with TRBD2. The V gene end was trimmed by 3 bases and the J gene end by 4 bases; junction bases not matched to a gene: 2. CDR3 length equals 16 residues. Germline assignment: CDR1 LNHDA and CDR2 SQIVND (reference sequence). The CDR3 nucleotides read TGTGCCAGTAGTATGACTAGCGGGGGGGTTTACAATGAGCAGTTCTTC. Residues: CASSMTSGGVYNEQFF.

The chain recombines TRBV7-3 with TRBJ2-3; 10 bases align to TRBD2. The CDR3 loop spans 17 amino acids. The trim removed 3 bases at V and 2 bases at J, leaving 8 bases unmatched. In germline, CDR1 is SGHTA, CDR2 FQGTGA. The CDR3 bases are TGTGCCAGCAGCTTTGGGACTAGCGCCCTATCCACAGATACGCAGTATTTT. It encodes CASSFGTSALSTDTQYF.

The J gene is TRBJ2-1, the V gene TRBV7-7; 8 bases match TRBD2. Germline V lookup: CDR1 SSHAT, CDR2 FNYEAQ (reference sequence). The CDR3 sequence is 15 residues long. Unmatched junction bases numbered 3, after V lost 5 bases and J lost 0 bases. The CDR3 loop reads CASSTGGSSYNEQFF. DNA of the CDR3: TGTGCCAGCAGCACGGGGGGGAGCTCCTACAATGAGCAGTTCTTC.

The chain links TRBV28 to TRBJ1-5; TRBD1 might be the D (6 bases). Germline loops: CDR1 MDHEN, CDR2 SYDVKM. The CDR3 runs 14 residues. The germline V and J ends were trimmed by 2 bases and 7 bases, with 12 bases remaining between them. In DNA form, the CDR3 reads TGTGCCAGCAGTTTAATCAGGGACAACCAGCCCCAGCATTTT. It encodes CASSLIRDNQPQHF.

This sequence joins TRBV5-1 and TRBJ2-7, with 9 bases matching TRBD2. The V gene's germline CDR1 is SGHRS and CDR2 YFSETQ. V trimming: 1 base; J trimming: 0 bases; junction bases outside the gene matches: 5. The CDR3 is 16 amino acids. The CDR3 DNA reads as TGCGCCAGCAGCTTGAGCGGGGGGACCGTCTCCTACGAGCAGTACTTC. Encoded protein: CASSLSGGTVSYEQYF.

This clone came up a few times. The J gene is TRBJ2-1, the V gene TRBV30, with a possible D match to TRBD2 (5 bases). V lost 0 bases to trimming and J lost 7 bases, with 16 bases between them. Germline values: CDR1 GTSNPN, CDR2 SVGIG (reference sequence). The CDR3 covers 15 residues. CDR3 region: CAWSVYGETGNEQFF. The CDR3 bases are TGTGCCTGGAGTGTATACGGGGAGACTGGGAATGAGCAGTTCTTC. The variable domain in full, with the rest retrieved from reference TRBV30 and TRBJ2-1, is SQTIHQWPATLVQPVGSPLSLECTVEGTSNPNLYWYRQAAGRGLQLLFYSVGIGQISSEVPQNLSASRPQDRQFILSSKKLLLSDSGFYLCAWSVYGETGNEQFFGPGTRLTVL.

The V call is TRBV5-4, the J call TRBJ2-1; D remains ambiguous. The CDR3 extends over 15 amino acids. The V and J ends lost 5 bases and 5 bases respectively, with 17 bases between them. The germline CDR1 and CDR2 sequences are SGHNT and YYREEE (reference sequence). The CDR3 bases are TGTGCCAGCAGTAAAAATAGCAGAAATGACAATGAGCAGTTCTTC. It specifies CASSKNSRNDNEQFF.

Only a few counts were recorded for this clone. The J gene is TRBJ2-5, the V gene TRBV18, with TRBD1 matching 7 bases. TRBJ2-7 explains the end of the DNA better; the J call may be wrong. The germline gives CDR1 KGHSH, CDR2 LQKENI. The CDR3 runs 15 residues. The CDR3 loop is CASSLRGQSHYEQYF. The CDR3 nucleotides are TGTGCCAGCTCACTTAGGGGACAGAGTCACTACGAGCAGTACTTC.

This sequence joins TRBV5-1 and TRBJ1-6; 8 bases match TRBD1. The CDR3 covers 17 residues. CDR1 and CDR2 from the germline V gene are SGHRS and YFSETQ. J lost 6 bases, V lost 0 bases, and 8 bases had no gene match. CDR3 region: CASSLGQGTHLNSPLHF. The DNA of the CDR3 is TGCGCCAGCAGCTTGGGACAGGGGACACACCTTAATTCACCCCTCCACTTT.

CDR3 region: CAAPRGATIYF. The CDR3 coding sequence is TGTGCTGCCCCCCGGGGGGCCACCATATATTTT. The chain has TRBV30 and TRBJ1-3; the D gene is possibly TRBD1 (6 bases). Germline V gives CDR1 GTSNPN, CDR2 SVGIG (reference sequence). The CDR3 extends over 11 amino acids.

As to this clone: At one of its ends the junction is not consistent with the germline gene, which may arise from a read error. The chain joins TRBV10-3 to TRBJ1-2; D is unresolved. The CDR3 length is 13 residues. The V gene's germline CDR1 is ENHRY and CDR2 SYGVKD. CDR3 DNA sequence: TGTGCCATCAGTGAGGAGGTTTACTATGGCTACCCCTTC. Its protein is CAISEEVYYGYPF.

The chain joins TRBV5-1 to TRBJ1-1, with D maybe TRBD1 (6 bases). Germline V gives CDR1 SGHRS, CDR2 YFSETQ. The CDR3 length is 13 residues. V lost 4 bases, J lost 4 bases, and 11 bases lay in between. CDR3 DNA: TGCGCCAGCAGCACAGGGACCGGCACTGAAGCTTTCTTT. This gives the protein CASSTGTGTEAFF.

This clone was counted once. Other DNA sequences of this sample code for an identical CDR3. V and J are TRBV9 and TRBJ2-7; no firm D call. Germline V CDR1 and CDR2: SGDLS, YYNGEE. The CDR3 is made up of 14 amino acids. V was shortened by 0 bases and J by 0 bases, with 7 bases between the two germline ends. The CDR3 bases are TGTGCCAGCAGCGTAGGTGACAACTCCTACGAGCAGTACTTC. This gives the protein CASSVGDNSYEQYF.

The chain is built from TRBV6-5 and TRBJ1-2; D is unclear. Trimming left V 5 bases short and J 4 bases short, with 17 bases between. There are 15 residues in the CDR3. Germline-derived CDR1 and CDR2 are MNHEY and SVGAGI. The CDR3 coding sequence is TGTGCCAGCAGTAACGACGAGGGTTTAGGCTATGGCTACACCTTC. This translates into CASSNDEGLGYGYTF.

This clone was observed a handful of times. The V call is TRBV29-1, the J call TRBJ1-4; no clear D. The CDR3 length is 13 residues. Germline CDR1 SQVTM, CDR2 ANQGSEA. Trimming stripped 4 bases from V and 2 bases from J, with 8 bases between. CDR3 sequence (DNA): TGCAGCGTTGGACCAGGTACTAATGAAAAACTGTTTTTT. This encodes CSVGPGTNEKLFF.